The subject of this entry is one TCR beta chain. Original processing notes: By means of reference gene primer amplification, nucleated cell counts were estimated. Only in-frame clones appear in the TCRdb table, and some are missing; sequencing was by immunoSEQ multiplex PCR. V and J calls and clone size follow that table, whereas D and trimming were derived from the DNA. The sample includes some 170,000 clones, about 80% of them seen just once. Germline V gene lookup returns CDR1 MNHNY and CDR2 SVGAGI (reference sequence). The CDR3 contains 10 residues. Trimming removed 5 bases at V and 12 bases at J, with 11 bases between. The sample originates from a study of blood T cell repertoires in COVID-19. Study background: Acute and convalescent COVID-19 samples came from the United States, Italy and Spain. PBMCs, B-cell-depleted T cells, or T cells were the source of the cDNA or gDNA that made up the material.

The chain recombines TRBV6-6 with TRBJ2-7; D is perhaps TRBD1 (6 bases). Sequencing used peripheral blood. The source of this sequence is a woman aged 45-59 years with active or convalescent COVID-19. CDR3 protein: CASSAQGLYF. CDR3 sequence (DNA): TGTGCCAGCAGTGCCCAGGGGTTGTACTTC.